Presented here are 20 T cell receptor beta chains from one specimen sequenced in a study of neurological immune-mediated disorders. TCRdb processed the 5' RACE reads anew with MiXCR; each CDR3 protein has one entry. The sample has about 35,000 distinct CDR3 sequences; less than 5% are singletons. The material sequenced was PBMCs. These receptors originate from a man aged 30-40 years with multiple sclerosis.

This clonotype was seen at least ten times. V is TRBV10-3 and J is TRBJ2-3; the D call may be TRBD1 or TRBD2 (5 bases each). Germline V gene sequence: CDR1 ENHRY, CDR2 SYGVKD. The CDR3 runs 15 residues. Trimming removed 0 bases from V and 2 bases from J, with 9 bases in between. The CDR3: CAISESGTHTDTQYF. CDR3 nucleotides: TGTGCCATCAGTGAGTCCGGGACCCACACAGATACGCAGTATTTT.

This clonotype has a count of ten or more. This sequence joins TRBV6-1 and TRBJ1-2; a possible D gene is TRBD1 (5 bases). The V end lost 2 bases, the J end lost 7 bases, and 20 bases lay between the germline ends. The CDR3 consists of 16 residues. Germline V gene data show CDR1 as MNHNS and CDR2 as SASEGT. As DNA, the CDR3 is TGTGCCAGCAGTGAACTCGGGTTTAGCAGGGCGGCTGGCTACACCTTC. Its protein product is CASSELGFSRAAGYTF.

The V gene is TRBV7-9, the J gene TRBJ2-7; TRBD2 might be the D (5 bases). Trimming took off 4 bases at V and 2 bases at J, with 12 bases between the two ends. This CDR3 is 14 amino acids long. Germline V lookup: CDR1 SEHNR, CDR2 FQNEAQ (reference sequence). The CDR3 bases are TGTGCCAGCAGCTACAACCGGGAAACCTACGAGCAGTACTTC. This translates into CASSYNRETYEQYF.

This clonotype was seen many times. V usage is TRBV20-1 and J usage is TRBJ1-3; 9 bases fit TRBD1. Germline V gene data show CDR1 as DFQATT and CDR2 as SNEGSKA (reference sequence). The CDR3 runs 14 residues. V was pared by 3 bases and J by 8 bases, with 8 bases of the junction left unmatched. Written as DNA, the CDR3 is TGCAGTGCTAGCAACAGGGGGCAGTCAGACACCATATATTTT. This codes for CSASNRGQSDTIYF.

The table lists this clonotype with a few counts. V gene TRBV20-1 combines with J gene TRBJ2-5; 9 bases align to TRBD1. This CDR3 has 14 residues. Germline V lookup: CDR1 DFQATT, CDR2 SNEGSKA (reference sequence). J gave up 5 bases and V 0 bases, and 4 bases lay outside the gene matches. The CDR3 DNA sequence: TGCAGTGCTAGAGATTACAGGGGGCTGGAGACCCAGTACTTC. Translated: CSARDYRGLETQYF.

Ten or more counts support this clonotype. The chain recombines TRBV5-1 with TRBJ1-4, with 12 bases matching TRBD1. The CDR3 has 16 amino acids. Germline assignment: CDR1 SGHRS and CDR2 YFSETQ. J lost 3 bases, V lost 5 bases, and 5 bases had no gene match. The CDR3 nucleotides are TGCGCCAGCAGGATGGGACAGGGGGCTGCTAATGAAAAACTGTTTTTT. Translation gives CASRMGQGAANEKLFF.

This clonotype was seen only a few times. This chain uses TRBV10-3 with TRBJ2-1; 10 bases agree with TRBD2. The V and J ends lost 3 bases and 7 bases, in that order; junction bases with no gene match: 12. This CDR3 contains 17 residues. Per germline, CDR1 ENHRY and CDR2 SYGVKD. The CDR3 DNA is TGTGCCATCAGTGAATTCCAGCGGGGGGGCCTTGGGAATGAGCAGTTCTTC. This encodes CAISEFQRGGLGNEQFF.

This clonotype was found many times. The gene calls are TRBV18 and TRBJ1-2, with 7 bases that match TRBD1. Germline V gives CDR1 KGHSH, CDR2 LQKENI. The ends lost 5 bases at V and 3 bases at J; junction bases unmatched: 3. This CDR3 contains 13 residues. CDR3 DNA: TGTGCCAGCTCATCCGACAGGGACTATGGCTACACCTTC. This gives the protein CASSSDRDYGYTF.

This clonotype occurred many times. Sequence at one end of the junction differs from germline and may be a read error. V and J are TRBV7-2 and TRBJ1-5; D is undetermined. Germline CDR1 SGHTA, CDR2 FQGNSA. The CDR3 totals 13 residues. CDR3: CASSSLPYQPQNF. CDR3 DNA sequence: TGTGCCAGCAGCTCCCTTCCCTATCAGCCCCAGAATTTT.

This clonotype showed up many times. The chain combines TRBV7-2 with TRBJ2-7; 8 bases are a match to TRBD1. There are 14 residues in the CDR3. V gave up 4 bases and J gave up 4 bases; unmatched junction bases: 6. Per the germline V gene, CDR1 is SGHTA and CDR2 is FQGNSA. The CDR3 nucleotides read TGTGCCAGCAGCTCCCGGACAGGGTCGTACGAGCAGTACTTC. Amino acids: CASSSRTGSYEQYF.

This clonotype was observed many times. The gene calls are TRBV9 and TRBJ2-7, with a weak D call TRBD1 (5 bases). The V gene's germline CDR1 is SGDLS and CDR2 YYNGEE. V shed 4 bases and J shed 2 bases, with 10 bases lying between them. The CDR3 is made up of 13 amino acids. The CDR3 nucleotides are TGTGCCAGCAGCCAATCAGGGACCTACGAGCAGTACTTC. This encodes CASSQSGTYEQYF.

This clonotype was observed a handful of times. V gene TRBV5-1 combines with J gene TRBJ1-1; no clear D gene. Between the trimmed V and J ends, which lost 0 bases and 1 base, there was a span of 10 bases. CDR3 length equals 15 residues. CDR1 SGHRS and CDR2 YFSETQ come from the germline V gene. The CDR3 loop is CASSLERIPNTEAFF. CDR3 in DNA: TGCGCCAGCAGCTTGGAACGCATACCGAACACTGAAGCTTTCTTT.

This clonotype was counted many times. V is TRBV5-1 and J is TRBJ1-2; TRBD1 might be the D (6 bases). The CDR3 contains 13 residues. The V and J ends lost 5 bases and 2 bases respectively, with 10 bases between them. CDR1 and CDR2 (germline): SGHRS, YFSETQ. The CDR3 loop is CASREGGNYGYTF. The DNA of the CDR3 is TGCGCCAGCAGGGAAGGGGGAAACTATGGCTACACCTTC.

This clonotype was seen many times. The chain joins TRBV5-1 to TRBJ1-1; D is unresolved. Germline CDR1 and CDR2: SGHRS and YFSETQ. The germline V and J ends were trimmed by 4 bases and 4 bases, with 17 bases remaining between them. The CDR3 covers 15 residues. The CDR3: CASSPGGRIGTEAFF. CDR3 coding DNA: TGCGCCAGCAGCCCAGGTGGGCGGATCGGCACTGAAGCTTTCTTT.

There are many counts of this clonotype. The J gene is TRBJ1-1, the V gene TRBV20-1; TRBD1 agrees at 8 bases. The CDR3 covers 14 residues. Germline CDR1 DFQATT, CDR2 SNEGSKA (reference sequence). The V and J ends lost 1 base and 3 bases, in that order; junction bases with no gene match: 4. The CDR3 DNA sequence: TGCAGTGCTAGAGTTGCAGGGGGCTACACTGAAGCTTTCTTT. Residues: CSARVAGGYTEAFF.

This clonotype was seen repeatedly, ten times or more. The V call is TRBV10-3, the J call TRBJ2-1; 13 bases fit TRBD2. Germline-derived CDR1 and CDR2 are ENHRY and SYGVKD. The CDR3 runs 17 residues. V was pared by 3 bases and J by 5 bases, with 7 bases of the junction left unmatched. This chain's CDR3 is CAISDPSLAGGNNEQFF. DNA of the CDR3: TGTGCCATCAGTGATCCCTCACTAGCGGGGGGGAACAATGAGCAGTTCTTC.

This clonotype was detected many times. CDR3: CASSRTGLLNQPQHF. The CDR3 region has the DNA TGCGCCAGCAGCCGCACAGGGCTATTGAATCAGCCCCAGCATTTT. The chain has TRBV5-1 and TRBJ1-5; D is perhaps TRBD1 (6 bases). The V gene's germline CDR1 is SGHRS and CDR2 YFSETQ. The CDR3 covers 15 residues. Trimming cost V 4 bases and J 4 bases, with 15 bases left between them.

This clonotype was observed at least ten times. The chain is built from TRBV12-3 or TRBV12-4 and TRBJ2-1; D possibly corresponds to TRBD1 (6 bases). Trimming took off 4 bases at V and 6 bases at J, with 13 bases between the two ends. This CDR3 region has 14 residues. The CDR3 sequence is CASSSDSAPNEQFF. CDR3 in DNA: TGTGCCAGCAGTTCGGACAGCGCCCCCAATGAGCAGTTCTTC.

This clonotype was observed many times. V gene TRBV7-2 combines with J gene TRBJ2-2; the match to TRBD1 covers 7 bases. The CDR3 spans 17 residues. The germline CDR1 and CDR2 sequences are SGHTA and FQGNSA. The V gene end was trimmed by 3 bases and the J gene end by 0 bases; junction bases not matched to a gene: 7. The CDR3 sequence is CASSFSSGQTNTGELFF. The DNA for the CDR3 is TGTGCCAGCAGCTTCTCATCGGGACAGACGAACACCGGGGAGCTGTTTTTT.

Many counts were recorded for this clonotype. This rearrangement joins TRBV12-3 or TRBV12-4 to TRBJ1-5; 9 bases fit TRBD1. This CDR3 has 14 amino acids. The V segment lost 2 bases and the J segment 9 bases; nucleotides outside the gene matches: 5. The CDR3 region is CASSLRDRARPQHF. CDR3 DNA: TGTGCCAGCAGTTTAAGGGACAGGGCAAGGCCCCAGCATTTT.